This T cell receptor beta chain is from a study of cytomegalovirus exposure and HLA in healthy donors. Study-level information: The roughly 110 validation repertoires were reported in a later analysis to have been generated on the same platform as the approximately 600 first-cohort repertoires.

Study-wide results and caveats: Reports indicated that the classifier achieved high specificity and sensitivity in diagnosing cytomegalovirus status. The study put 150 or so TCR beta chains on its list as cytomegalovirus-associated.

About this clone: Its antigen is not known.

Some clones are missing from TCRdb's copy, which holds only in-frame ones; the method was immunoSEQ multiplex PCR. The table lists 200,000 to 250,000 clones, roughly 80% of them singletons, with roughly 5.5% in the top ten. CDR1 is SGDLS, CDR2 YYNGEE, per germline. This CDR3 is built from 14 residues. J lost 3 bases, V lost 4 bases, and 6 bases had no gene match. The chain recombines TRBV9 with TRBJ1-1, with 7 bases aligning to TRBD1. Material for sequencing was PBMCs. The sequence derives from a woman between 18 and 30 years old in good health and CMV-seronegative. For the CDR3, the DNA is TGTGCCAGCAGCCGCACTACAGGGGACACTGAAGCTTTCTTT. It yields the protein CASSRTTGDTEAFF.